A selection of T cell receptor beta chains follows, all from one sample in a study of a mutant IDH1 vaccine in newly diagnosed glioma. Using immunoSEQ multiplex PCR, the repertoire was profiled, and TCRdb retains in-frame clones only, with some absent. The sample consists of approximately 67,000 clones, around 83% of them appearing once. The source was peripheral blood mononuclear cells (PBMCs), collected from a glioma patient treated with radiotherapy, temozolomide or both. These receptors all stem from a woman aged 18-29 years with glioma. Some clones in this sample may be carry-over from other donors' samples. CDR3s include the opening cysteine and the closing phenylalanine or tryptophan. Each record gives: D gene, J gene, V gene, CDR3 protein, CDR3 DNA. The D gene is left open where the match is weak.

-,TRBJ1-1,TRBV7-2,CASSPEPVTEAFF,TGTGCCAGCAGCCCGGAGCCGGTCACTGAAGCTTTCTTT
TRBD2,TRBJ2-5,TRBV7-7,CASSPRLAGDKETQYF,TGTGCTAGCAGCCCTCGACTAGCGGGAGATAAAGAGACCCAGTACTTC
TRBD1,TRBJ2-7,TRBV6-5,CASSPGTGVWYEQYF,TGTGCCAGCAGTCCTGGGACAGGGGTTTGGTACGAGCAGTACTTC
-,TRBJ1-1,TRBV11-2,CASSFGNTEAFF,TGTGCCAGCAGCTTCGGAAACACTGAAGCTTTCTTT
TRBD2,TRBJ2-1,TRBV10-1,CASSDTGAGGLGTYNEQFF,TGCGCCAGCAGTGATACAGGTGCGGGAGGGCTGGGGACCTACAATGAGCAGTTCTTC
-,TRBJ2-7,TRBV6-5,CASSYSGHEQYF,TGTGCCAGCAGTTACTCAGGGCACGAGCAGTACTTC
TRBD1,TRBJ1-4,TRBV9,CASSPGQAEANEKLFF,TGTGCCAGCAGCCCCGGACAGGCCGAGGCTAATGAAAAACTGTTTTTT
-,TRBJ1-2,TRBV2,CASKGGDYGYTF,TGTGCCAGCAAAGGAGGGGACTATGGCTACACCTTC
-,TRBJ1-3,TRBV9,CASSVEVGALSGNTIYF,TGTGCCAGCAGCGTAGAGGTAGGGGCCCTCTCTGGAAACACCATATATTTT
-,TRBJ1-2,TRBV29-1,CSVERRTARYGYTF,TGCAGCGTTGAGAGGAGGACAGCCCGCTATGGCTACACCTTC
-,TRBJ2-7,TRBV6-5,CASRLTQDLPQQYF,TGTGCCAGCAGACTTACACAGGACCTACCTCAGCAGTACTTC
-,TRBJ2-3,TRBV4-3,CASSQGNPGIGGYTQYF,TGCGCCAGCAGCCAAGGAAATCCCGGGATAGGAGGGTATACGCAGTATTTT
TRBD2,TRBJ2-7,TRBV7-2,CASSTSGRAHEQYF,TGTGCCAGCAGCACCAGCGGGAGGGCCCACGAGCAGTACTTC
TRBD1,TRBJ1-3,TRBV10-2,CASSESHWVKDRPDGNTIYF,TGCGCCAGCAGTGAGTCTCATTGGGTTAAGGACAGGCCGGATGGAAACACCATATATTTT
-,TRBJ1-1,TRBV7-9,CASSLETSRAEAFF,TGTGCCAGCAGCTTAGAGACCTCCCGGGCTGAAGCTTTCTTT
-,TRBJ1-6,TRBV7-9,CASSQGSPLHF,TGTGCCAGCAGCCAAGGGTCACCCCTCCACTTT
-,TRBJ1-1,TRBV30,CAWSPMPGLNTEAFF,TGTGCCTGGAGTCCCATGCCGGGGCTGAACACTGAAGCTTTCTTT
TRBD1,TRBJ1-1,TRBV5-4,CASSLARGSTEAFF,TGTGCCAGCAGCTTGGCCAGGGGGTCGACTGAAGCTTTCTTT
-,TRBJ2-1,TRBV10-3,CAIREGQSLTGEQFF,TGTGCCATCAGGGAGGGTCAATCGCTTACAGGTGAGCAGTTCTTC
-,TRBJ2-7,TRBV6-5,CASSYSAQGSYEQYF,TGTGCCAGCAGTTACTCGGCCCAGGGCTCCTACGAGCAGTACTTC
TRBD1,TRBJ1-2,TRBV6-1,CASGYRGPNGYTF,TGTGCCAGCGGGTACAGGGGGCCTAATGGCTACACCTTC
-,TRBJ1-1,TRBV5-5,CASSLYPPNWQGGTEAFF,TGTGCCAGCAGCTTGTACCCCCCGAATTGGCAGGGAGGCACTGAAGCTTTCTTT